This T cell receptor beta chain was captured by sequencing in a study of ipilimumab plus nivolumab after autologous stem cell transplantation. Across the study: Median doses per patient: a few ipilimumab, about 8 nivolumab. DLBCL patients had primary refractory or relapsed disease.

The germline V gene encodes CDR1 SNHLY and CDR2 FYNNEI. V was clipped by 6 bases and J by 4 bases, with 9 bases between them. The CDR3 has 13 amino acids. Ipilimumab, 1 mg/kg, started 14 to 28 days after autologous transplant. Dosing: nivolumab 3 mg/kg IV, weeks 1, 4, 7, 10, then every two weeks to week 26. Method: immunoSEQ multiplex PCR; TCRdb's copy keeps in-frame clones and lacks some. The sample shows tens of thousands of clones, 83% of them seen only once. Sequencing used PBMCs, obtained in a trial of ipilimumab plus nivolumab as post-transplant consolidation. The chain is built from TRBV2 and TRBJ1-4; D gene unclear. The receptor was isolated from a male donor with diffuse large B-cell lymphoma. The CDR3 spells CASRGGFNEKLFF. CDR3 nucleotide sequence: TGTGCCAGCAGAGGCGGGTTTAATGAAAAACTGTTTTTT. The full variable domain, its missing parts supplied by reference TRBV2 and TRBJ1-4, is EPEVTQTPSHQVTQMGQEVILRCVPISNHLYFYWYRQILGQKVEFLVSFYNNEISEKSEIFDDQFSVERPDGSNFTLKIRSTKLEDSAMYFCASRGGFNEKLFFGSGTQLSVL.